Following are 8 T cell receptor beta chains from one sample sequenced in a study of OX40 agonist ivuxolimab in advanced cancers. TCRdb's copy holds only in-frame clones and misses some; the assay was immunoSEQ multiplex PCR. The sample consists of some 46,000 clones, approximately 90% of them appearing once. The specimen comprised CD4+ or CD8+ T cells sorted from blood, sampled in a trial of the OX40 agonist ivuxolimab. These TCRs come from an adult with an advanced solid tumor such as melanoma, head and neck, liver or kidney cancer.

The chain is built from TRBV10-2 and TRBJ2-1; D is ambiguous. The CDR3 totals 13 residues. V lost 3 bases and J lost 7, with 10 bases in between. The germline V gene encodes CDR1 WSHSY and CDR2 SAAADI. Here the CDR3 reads CASSDPSWNEQFF. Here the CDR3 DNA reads TGCGCCAGCAGTGACCCTTCGTGGAATGAGCAGTTCTTC.

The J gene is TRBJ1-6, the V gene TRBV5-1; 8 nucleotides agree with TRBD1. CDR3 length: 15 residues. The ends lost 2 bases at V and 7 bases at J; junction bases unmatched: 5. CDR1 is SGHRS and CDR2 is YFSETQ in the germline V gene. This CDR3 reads CASSLVTGENSPLHF. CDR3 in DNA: TGCGCCAGCAGCTTAGTGACAGGGGAAAATTCACCCCTCCACTTT.

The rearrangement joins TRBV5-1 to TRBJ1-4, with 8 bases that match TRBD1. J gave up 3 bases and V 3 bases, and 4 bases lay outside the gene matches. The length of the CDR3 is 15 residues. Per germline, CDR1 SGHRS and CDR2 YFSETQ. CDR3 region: CASSSGQGPNEKLFF. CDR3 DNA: TGCGCCAGCAGCTCCGGACAGGGCCCTAATGAAAAACTGTTTTTT. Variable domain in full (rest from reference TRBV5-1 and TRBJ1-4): KAGVTQTPRYLIKTRGQQVTLSCSPISGHRSVSWYQQTPGQGLQFLFEYFSETQRNKGNFPGRFSGRQFSNSRSEMNVSTLELGDSALYLCASSSGQGPNEKLFFGSGTQLSVL.

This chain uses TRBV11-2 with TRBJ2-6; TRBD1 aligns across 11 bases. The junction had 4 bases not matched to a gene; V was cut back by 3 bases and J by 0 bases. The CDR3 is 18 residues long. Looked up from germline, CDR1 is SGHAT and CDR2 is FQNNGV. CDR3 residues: CASSFRDRGVSGANVLTF. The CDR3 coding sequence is TGTGCCAGCAGCTTCCGGGACAGGGGGGTCTCTGGGGCCAACGTCCTGACTTTC.

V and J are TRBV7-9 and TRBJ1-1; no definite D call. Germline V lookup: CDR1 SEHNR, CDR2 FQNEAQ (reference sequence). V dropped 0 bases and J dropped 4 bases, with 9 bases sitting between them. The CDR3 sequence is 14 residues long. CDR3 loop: CASSLAPSGTEAFF. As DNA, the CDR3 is TGTGCCAGCAGCTTAGCTCCTTCGGGCACTGAAGCTTTCTTT. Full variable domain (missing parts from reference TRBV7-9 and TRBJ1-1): DTGVSQNPRHKITKRGQNVTFRCDPISEHNRLYWYRQTLGQGPEFLTYFQNEAQLEKSRLLSDRFSAERPKGSFSTLEIQRTEQGDSAMYLCASSLAPSGTEAFFGQGTRLTVV.

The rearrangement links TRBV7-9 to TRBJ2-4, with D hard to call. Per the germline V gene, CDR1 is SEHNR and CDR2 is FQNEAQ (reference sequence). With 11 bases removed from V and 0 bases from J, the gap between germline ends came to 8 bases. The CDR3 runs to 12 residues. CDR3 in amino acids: CAYGEAKNIQYF. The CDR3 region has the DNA TGTGCCTATGGGGAAGCCAAAAACATTCAGTACTTC. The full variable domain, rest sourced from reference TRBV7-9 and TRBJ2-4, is DTGVSQNPRHKITKRGQNVTFRCDPISEHNRLYWYRQTLGQGPEFLTYFQNEAQLEKSRLLSDRFSAERPKGSFSTLEIQRTEQGDSAMYLCAYGEAKNIQYFGAGTRLSVL.

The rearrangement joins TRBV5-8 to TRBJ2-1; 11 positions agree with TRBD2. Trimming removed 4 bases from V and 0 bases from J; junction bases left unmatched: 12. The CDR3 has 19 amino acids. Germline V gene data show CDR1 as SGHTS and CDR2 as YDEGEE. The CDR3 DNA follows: TGTGCCAGCAGCGGGACTAGCGGCGTGAAACGGAGCTCCTACAATGAGCAGTTCTTC. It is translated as CASSGTSGVKRSSYNEQFF.

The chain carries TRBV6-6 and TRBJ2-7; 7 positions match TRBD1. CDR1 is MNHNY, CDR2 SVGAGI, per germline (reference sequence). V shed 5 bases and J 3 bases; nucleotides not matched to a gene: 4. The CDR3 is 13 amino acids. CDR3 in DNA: TGTGCCAGCAGTGGGGGACAGATCTACGAGCAGTACTTC. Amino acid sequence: CASSGGQIYEQYF.